These T cell receptor beta chains were read from a single sample in a study of cytomegalovirus exposure and HLA in healthy donors. Generated by immunoSEQ multiplex PCR, the TCRdb table keeps only in-frame clones and is missing some. The data contain fewer than 150,000 clones, more than 80% of them singletons. Specimen: PBMCs. These receptors all stem from a woman aged 25 to 39 in good health and CMV-seropositive. Both conserved end residues are part of each CDR3. The D gene is left open where the match is weak. Rows may omit the clone size; those that give it use once, few, many or a size class.

d_call: TRBD2
j_call: TRBJ2-7
v_call: TRBV4-2
clone_size: .
cdr3_nt: TGTGCCAGCAGCCAAGCTCAGGGAGGGCAGGGATTCGAGCAGTACTTC
cdr3_aa: CASSQAQGGQGFEQYF

d_call: TRBD2
j_call: TRBJ2-1
v_call: TRBV29-1
clone_size: .
cdr3_nt: TGCAGCGTTGTCGGGACTAGCGAACCCTCCTACAATGAGCAGTTCTTC
cdr3_aa: CSVVGTSEPSYNEQFF

d_call: .
j_call: TRBJ2-5
v_call: TRBV28
clone_size: .
cdr3_nt: TGTGCCAGCAGTCCCACAGGGGGGGTGTGGGAGACCCAGTACTTC
cdr3_aa: CASSPTGGVWETQYF

d_call: .
j_call: TRBJ2-7
v_call: TRBV9
clone_size: few
cdr3_nt: TGTGCCAGCAGCGTAGAAGGGAGCTCCTACGAGCAGTACTTC
cdr3_aa: CASSVEGSSYEQYF

d_call: .
j_call: TRBJ1-3
v_call: TRBV11-2
clone_size: .
cdr3_nt: TGTGCCAGCAGCTTAGGAGCACTCTCTGGAAACACCATATATTTT
cdr3_aa: CASSLGALSGNTIYF

d_call: TRBD1
j_call: TRBJ2-7
v_call: TRBV7-9
clone_size: .
cdr3_nt: TGTGCCAGCAGCTTACGCCCTGGGACAGGGGGATACGAGCAGTACTTC
cdr3_aa: CASSLRPGTGGYEQYF

d_call: .
j_call: TRBJ2-1
v_call: TRBV28
clone_size: .
cdr3_nt: TGTGCCAGCAGCCCTATTACTAGCAGCGATGAGCAGTTCTTC
cdr3_aa: CASSPITSSDEQFF

d_call: TRBD1
j_call: TRBJ1-5
v_call: TRBV6-1
clone_size: .
cdr3_nt: TGTGCCAGCAGTCCGGGACAGGGGGCCTTTCAGCCCCAGCATTTT
cdr3_aa: CASSPGQGAFQPQHF

d_call: .
j_call: TRBJ2-7
v_call: TRBV5-1
clone_size: .
cdr3_nt: TGCGCCAGCAGCTCTTCAGGGGCCCCACCCGAGCAGTACTTC
cdr3_aa: CASSSSGAPPEQYF

d_call: TRBD1
j_call: TRBJ2-7
v_call: TRBV28
clone_size: .
cdr3_nt: TGTGCCAGCAGCAGTTCAGGGGGTTCTGACGAGCAGTACTTC
cdr3_aa: CASSSSGGSDEQYF

d_call: TRBD2
j_call: TRBJ2-7
v_call: TRBV11-3
clone_size: .
cdr3_nt: TGTGCCAGCAGCCCACCTCGGGGGGCGGGAGGAGGGTCCTACGAGCAGTACTTC
cdr3_aa: CASSPPRGAGGGSYEQYF

d_call: TRBD1
j_call: TRBJ1-1
v_call: TRBV5-5
clone_size: .
cdr3_nt: TGTGCCAGCAGCTTGGTCCTGGGGACAGGGAGAGACACTGAAGCTTTCTTT
cdr3_aa: CASSLVLGTGRDTEAFF

d_call: .
j_call: TRBJ2-5
v_call: TRBV5-6
clone_size: .
cdr3_nt: TGTGCCAGCAGCTCTCAAGAGACCCAGTACTTC
cdr3_aa: CASSSQETQYF

d_call: TRBD1
j_call: TRBJ2-5
v_call: TRBV11-3
clone_size: .
cdr3_nt: TGTGCCAGCAGCTTAACCGGGACAGGGGGGGAGGAGACCCAGTACTTC
cdr3_aa: CASSLTGTGGEETQYF

d_call: TRBD1
j_call: TRBJ1-2
v_call: TRBV11-2
clone_size: few
cdr3_nt: TGTGCCAGCAGCTTAACAGGGGGCTTTAACTATGGCTACACCTTC
cdr3_aa: CASSLTGGFNYGYTF

d_call: TRBD2
j_call: TRBJ2-1
v_call: TRBV10-2
clone_size: .
cdr3_nt: TGCGCCAGTAACCTCCTCCCTAGCGGGGACTACAATGAGCAGTTCTTC
cdr3_aa: CASNLLPSGDYNEQFF

d_call: TRBD1
j_call: TRBJ1-5
v_call: TRBV5-1
clone_size: .
cdr3_nt: TGCGCCAGCAGCTTGGCGGGGGACAGTCAGCCCCAGCATTTT
cdr3_aa: CASSLAGDSQPQHF

d_call: TRBD2
j_call: TRBJ2-1
v_call: TRBV6-6
clone_size: .
cdr3_nt: TGTGCCAGCAAGGGACTAGAACTTAGCTCCTACAATGAGCAGTTCTTC
cdr3_aa: CASKGLELSSYNEQFF

d_call: TRBD1
j_call: TRBJ1-2
v_call: TRBV6-6
clone_size: .
cdr3_nt: TGTGCCAGCAGAAGGACAGGAGGTGATGGCTACACCTTC
cdr3_aa: CASRRTGGDGYTF

d_call: .
j_call: TRBJ2-7
v_call: TRBV5-3
clone_size: .
cdr3_nt: TGTGCCATCCTTCGACGGGGGATGCATAGGAAGGAAAGGAACGAGCAGTACTTC
cdr3_aa: CAILRRGMHRKERNEQYF

d_call: .
j_call: TRBJ1-3
v_call: TRBV28
clone_size: .
cdr3_nt: TGTGCCAGCAGTTCTACAGATTCAGGGGACCTCTCTGGAAACACCATATATTTT
cdr3_aa: CASSSTDSGDLSGNTIYF

d_call: .
j_call: TRBJ1-5
v_call: TRBV5-6
clone_size: .
cdr3_nt: TGTGCCAGCAGCCTCACACCCGATAAGCCCCAGCATTTT
cdr3_aa: CASSLTPDKPQHF

d_call: TRBD1
j_call: TRBJ1-2
v_call: TRBV5-4
clone_size: .
cdr3_nt: TGTGCCAGCAGCTCAGGGACAGGGGGTAACTATGGCTACACCTTC
cdr3_aa: CASSSGTGGNYGYTF